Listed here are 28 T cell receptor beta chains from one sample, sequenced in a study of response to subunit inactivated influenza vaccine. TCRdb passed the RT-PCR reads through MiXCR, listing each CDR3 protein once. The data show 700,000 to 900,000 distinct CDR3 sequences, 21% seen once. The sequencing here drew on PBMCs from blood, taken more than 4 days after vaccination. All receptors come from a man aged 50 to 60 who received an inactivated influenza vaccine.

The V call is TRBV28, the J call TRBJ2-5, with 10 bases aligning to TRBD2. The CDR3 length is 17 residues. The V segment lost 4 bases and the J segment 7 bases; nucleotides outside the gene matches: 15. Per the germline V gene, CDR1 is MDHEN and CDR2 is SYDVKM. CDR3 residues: CASSSASGSYHEGTQYF. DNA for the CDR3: TGTGCCAGCAGTTCCGCTAGCGGGAGCTATCACGAAGGGACCCAGTACTTC.

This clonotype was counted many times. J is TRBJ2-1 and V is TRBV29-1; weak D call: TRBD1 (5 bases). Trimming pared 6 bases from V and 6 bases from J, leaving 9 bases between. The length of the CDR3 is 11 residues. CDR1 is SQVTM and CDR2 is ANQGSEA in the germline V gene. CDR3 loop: CSVDTGNEQFF. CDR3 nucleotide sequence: TGCAGCGTGGACACGGGCAATGAGCAGTTCTTC.

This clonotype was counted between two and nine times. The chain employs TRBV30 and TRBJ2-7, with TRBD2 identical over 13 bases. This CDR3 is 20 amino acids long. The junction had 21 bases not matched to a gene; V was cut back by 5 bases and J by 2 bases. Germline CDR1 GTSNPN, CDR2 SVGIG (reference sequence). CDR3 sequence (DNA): TGTGCCTGGTCTGGGGATGGGTTTTGGACTAGCGGGAGTATCACCTACGAGCAGTACTTC. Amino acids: CAWSGDGFWTSGSITYEQYF.

CDR3 bases: TGTGCCAGCAAAAGGTCTGGGGCCAACGTCCTGACTTTC. Residues: CASKRSGANVLTF. The chain joins TRBV6-2 or TRBV6-3 to TRBJ2-6; the D is unclear. There are 13 residues in the CDR3. Trimming cost V 7 bases and J 1 base, with 5 bases left between them. In germline, CDR1 is MNHEY, CDR2 SVGEGT.

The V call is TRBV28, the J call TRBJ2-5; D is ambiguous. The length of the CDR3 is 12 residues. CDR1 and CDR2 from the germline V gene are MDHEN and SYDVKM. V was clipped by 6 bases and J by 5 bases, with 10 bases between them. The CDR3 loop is CASSSAWETQYF. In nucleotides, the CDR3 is TGTGCCAGCAGCTCCGCGTGGGAGACCCAGTACTTC.

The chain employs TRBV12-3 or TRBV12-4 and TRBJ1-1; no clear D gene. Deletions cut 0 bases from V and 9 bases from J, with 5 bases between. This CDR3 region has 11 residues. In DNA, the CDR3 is TGTGCCAGCAGTTTAGCGTACCAAGCTTTCTTT. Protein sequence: CASSLAYQAFF.

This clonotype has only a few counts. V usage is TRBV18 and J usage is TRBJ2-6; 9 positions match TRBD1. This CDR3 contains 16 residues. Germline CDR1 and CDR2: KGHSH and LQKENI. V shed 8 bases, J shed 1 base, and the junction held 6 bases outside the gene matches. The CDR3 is CASSPGTGSGANVLTF. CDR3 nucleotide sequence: TGTGCCAGCAGTCCGGGGACAGGGTCTGGGGCCAACGTCCTGACTTTC.

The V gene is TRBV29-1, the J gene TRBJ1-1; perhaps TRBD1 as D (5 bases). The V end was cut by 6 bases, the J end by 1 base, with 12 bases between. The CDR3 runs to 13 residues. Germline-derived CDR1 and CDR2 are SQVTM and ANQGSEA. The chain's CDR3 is CSVLGLGNTEAFF. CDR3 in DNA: TGCAGCGTCTTGGGACTGGGGAACACTGAAGCTTTCTTT.

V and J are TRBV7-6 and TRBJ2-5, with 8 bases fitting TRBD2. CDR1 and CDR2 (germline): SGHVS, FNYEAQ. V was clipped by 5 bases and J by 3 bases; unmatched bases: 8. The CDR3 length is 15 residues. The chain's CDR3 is CASSPATSEKETQYF. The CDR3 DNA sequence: TGTGCCAGCAGCCCGGCGACTAGCGAAAAAGAGACCCAGTACTTC.

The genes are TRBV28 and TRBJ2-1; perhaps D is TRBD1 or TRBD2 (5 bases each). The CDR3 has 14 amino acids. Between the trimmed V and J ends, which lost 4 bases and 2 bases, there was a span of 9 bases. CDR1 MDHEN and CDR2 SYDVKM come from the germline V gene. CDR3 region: CASSSGPTYNEQFF. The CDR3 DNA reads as TGTGCCAGCAGTTCGGGACCCACCTACAATGAGCAGTTCTTC.

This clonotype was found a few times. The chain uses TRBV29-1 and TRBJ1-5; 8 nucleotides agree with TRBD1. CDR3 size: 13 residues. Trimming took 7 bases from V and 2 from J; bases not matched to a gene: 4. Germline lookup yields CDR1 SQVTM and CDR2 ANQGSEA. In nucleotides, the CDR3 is TGCAGCGCCGGACAGGGAGGCAATCAGCCCCAGCATTTT. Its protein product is CSAGQGGNQPQHF.

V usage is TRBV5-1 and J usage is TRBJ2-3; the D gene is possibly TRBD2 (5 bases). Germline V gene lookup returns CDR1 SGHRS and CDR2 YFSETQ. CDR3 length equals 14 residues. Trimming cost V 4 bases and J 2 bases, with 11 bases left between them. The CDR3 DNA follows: TGCGCCAGCAGCACGGACTCCTACACAGATACGCAGTATTTT. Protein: CASSTDSYTDTQYF. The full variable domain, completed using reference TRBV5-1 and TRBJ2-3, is KAGVTQTPRYLIKTRGQQVTLSCSPISGHRSVSWYQQTPGQGLQFLFEYFSETQRNKGNFPGRFSGRQFSNSRSEMNVSTLELGDSALYLCASSTDSYTDTQYFGPGTRLTVL.

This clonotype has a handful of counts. CDR3 DNA: TGTGCCAGCAGCCCGACAGGGATGGAAGCTTTCTTT. This gives the protein CASSPTGMEAFF. The chain has TRBV7-9 and TRBJ1-1; 7 bases align to TRBD1. The CDR3 contains 12 residues. Germline CDR1 and CDR2: SEHNR and FQNEAQ (reference sequence). After removal of 5 bases from V and 8 bases from J, the junction contained 5 bases not matched to a gene. Looking up the rest from reference TRBV7-9 and TRBJ1-1 gives the full variable domain: DTGVSQNPRHKITKRGQNVTFRCDPISEHNRLYWYRQTLGQGPEFLTYFQNEAQLEKSRLLSDRFSAERPKGSFSTLEIQRTEQGDSAMYLCASSPTGMEAFFGQGTRLTVV.

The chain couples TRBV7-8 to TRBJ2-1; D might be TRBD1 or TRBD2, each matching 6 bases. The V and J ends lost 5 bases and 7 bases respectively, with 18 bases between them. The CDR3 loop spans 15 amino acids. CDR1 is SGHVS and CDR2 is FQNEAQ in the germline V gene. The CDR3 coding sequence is TGTGCCAGCAGCCCCGACCGGGGGCCTTGGAATGAGCAGTTCTTC. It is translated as CASSPDRGPWNEQFF.

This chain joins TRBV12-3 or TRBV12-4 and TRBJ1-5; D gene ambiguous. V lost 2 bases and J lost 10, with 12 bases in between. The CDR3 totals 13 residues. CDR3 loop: CASSLPGADPQHF. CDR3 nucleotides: TGTGCCAGCAGTTTACCAGGTGCGGACCCCCAGCATTTT.

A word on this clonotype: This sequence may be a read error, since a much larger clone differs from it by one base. CDR3 nucleotides: TGTGCCAGCAATTCCGGGACAGCGAACACCGGGGAGCTGTTTTTT. It encodes CASNSGTANTGELFF. The chain recombines TRBV12-3 or TRBV12-4 with TRBJ2-2; 7 bases map to TRBD1. J lost 0 bases, V lost 7 bases, and 5 bases had no gene match. This CDR3 has 15 amino acids.

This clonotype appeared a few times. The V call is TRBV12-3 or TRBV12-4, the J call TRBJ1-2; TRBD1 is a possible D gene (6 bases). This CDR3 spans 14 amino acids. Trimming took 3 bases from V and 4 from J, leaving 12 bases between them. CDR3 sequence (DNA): TGTGCCAGCAGTTTCGGGGGGCTGGGCTATGGCTACACCTTC. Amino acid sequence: CASSFGGLGYGYTF.

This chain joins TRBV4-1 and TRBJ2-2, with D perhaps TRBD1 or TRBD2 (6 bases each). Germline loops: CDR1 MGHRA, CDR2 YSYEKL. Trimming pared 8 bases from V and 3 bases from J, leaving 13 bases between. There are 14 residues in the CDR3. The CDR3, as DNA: TGCGCCAGCTCGGGGGACACATACACCGGGGAGCTGTTTTTT. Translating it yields CASSGDTYTGELFF.

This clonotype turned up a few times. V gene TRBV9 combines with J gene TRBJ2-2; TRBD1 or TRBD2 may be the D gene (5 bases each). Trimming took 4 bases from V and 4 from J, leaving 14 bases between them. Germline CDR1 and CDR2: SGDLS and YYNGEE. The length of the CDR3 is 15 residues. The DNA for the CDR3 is TGTGCCAGCAGCCCGGGGACGTGGGCCACCGGGGAGCTGTTTTTT. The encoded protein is CASSPGTWATGELFF.

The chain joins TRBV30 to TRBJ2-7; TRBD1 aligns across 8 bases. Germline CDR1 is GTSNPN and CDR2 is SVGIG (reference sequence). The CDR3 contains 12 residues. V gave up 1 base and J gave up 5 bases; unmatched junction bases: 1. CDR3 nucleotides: TGTGCCTGGAGTGCGGACAGGGACGAGCAGTACTTC. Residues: CAWSADRDEQYF.

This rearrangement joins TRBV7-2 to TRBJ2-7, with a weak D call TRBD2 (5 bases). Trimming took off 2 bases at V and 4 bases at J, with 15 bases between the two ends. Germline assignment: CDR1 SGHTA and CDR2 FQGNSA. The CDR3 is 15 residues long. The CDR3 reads CASSLTGEGFYEQYF. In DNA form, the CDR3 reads TGTGCCAGCAGCTTAACTGGCGAGGGATTTTACGAGCAGTACTTC.

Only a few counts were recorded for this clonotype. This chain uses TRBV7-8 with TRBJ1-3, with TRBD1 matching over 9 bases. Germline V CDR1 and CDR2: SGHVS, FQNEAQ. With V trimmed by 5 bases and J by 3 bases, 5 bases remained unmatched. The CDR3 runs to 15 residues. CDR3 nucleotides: TGTGCCAGCAGCCTGACAGGGGGACTTGGAAACACCATATATTTT. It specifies CASSLTGGLGNTIYF. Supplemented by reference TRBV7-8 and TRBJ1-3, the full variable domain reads GAGVSQSPRYKVAKRGQDVALRCDPISGHVSLFWYQQALGQGPEFLTYFQNEAQLDKSGLPSDRFFAERPEGSVSTLKIQRTQQEDSAVYLCASSLTGGLGNTIYFGEGSWLTVV.

CDR3 amino acids: CAWRPLGQGPNEQYF. The CDR3 bases are TGTGCCTGGAGACCCCTCGGACAGGGGCCCAACGAGCAGTACTTC. The V gene is TRBV30, the J gene TRBJ2-7; 9 bases line up with TRBD1. This CDR3 is built from 15 residues. After removal of 3 bases from V and 5 bases from J, the junction contained 11 bases not matched to a gene. The germline V gene encodes CDR1 GTSNPN and CDR2 SVGIG (reference sequence).

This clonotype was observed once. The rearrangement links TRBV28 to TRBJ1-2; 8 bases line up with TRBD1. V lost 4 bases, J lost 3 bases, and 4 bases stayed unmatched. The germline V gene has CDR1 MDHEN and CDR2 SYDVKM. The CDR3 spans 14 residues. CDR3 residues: CASSSQGAHYGYTF. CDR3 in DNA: TGTGCCAGCAGTTCTCAGGGGGCGCACTATGGCTACACCTTC.

In DNA, the CDR3 is TGTGCCAGCAGTATGGACAGGGCCAACACTGAAGCTTTCTTT. Protein product: CASSMDRANTEAFF. The gene calls are TRBV27 and TRBJ1-1; 8 bases map to TRBD1. CDR3 length: 14 residues. In germline, CDR1 is MNHEY, CDR2 SMNVEV (reference sequence). The junction had 4 bases not matched to a gene; V was cut back by 5 bases and J by 2 bases.

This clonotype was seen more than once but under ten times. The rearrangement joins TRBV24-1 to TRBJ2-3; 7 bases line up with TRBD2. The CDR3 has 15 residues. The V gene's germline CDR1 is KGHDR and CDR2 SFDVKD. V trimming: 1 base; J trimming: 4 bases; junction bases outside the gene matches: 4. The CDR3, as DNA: TGTGCCACCAGTGATTTACGGGGGGACGCAGATACGCAGTATTTT. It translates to CATSDLRGDADTQYF.

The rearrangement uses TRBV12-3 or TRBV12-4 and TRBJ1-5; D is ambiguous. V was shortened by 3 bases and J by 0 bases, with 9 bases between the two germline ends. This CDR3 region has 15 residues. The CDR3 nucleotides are TGTGCCAGCAGTTTTGGCATCAATAGCAATCAGCCCCAGCATTTT. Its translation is CASSFGINSNQPQHF.

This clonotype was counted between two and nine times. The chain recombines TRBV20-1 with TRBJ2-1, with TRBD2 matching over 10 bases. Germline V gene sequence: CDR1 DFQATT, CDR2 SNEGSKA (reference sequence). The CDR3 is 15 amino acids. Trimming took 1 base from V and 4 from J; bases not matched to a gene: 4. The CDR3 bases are TGCAGTGCTAGAGCCGGGACTAGCGCTTACAATGAGCAGTTCTTC. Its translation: CSARAGTSAYNEQFF.